A single sample is the source of the 30 T cell receptor beta chains below, sequenced in a study of cytomegalovirus exposure and HLA in healthy donors. Clones were sequenced by immunoSEQ multiplex PCR, and TCRdb holds only the in-frame ones, with some missing. This sample has more than 300,000 clones, with 80% to 90% found just once. Sequencing was carried out using PBMCs. Receptor source: a woman between 18 and 29 years old in good health and CMV-seronegative.

This chain links TRBV7-9 with TRBJ2-1, with 10 bases aligning to TRBD2. J gave up 6 bases and V 8 bases, and 10 bases lay outside the gene matches. The CDR3 totals 15 residues. Germline V gene lookup returns CDR1 SEHNR and CDR2 FQNEAQ (reference sequence). CDR3 protein: CASGQPGLATNEQFF. In DNA form, the CDR3 reads TGTGCCAGCGGCCAACCGGGACTAGCGACCAATGAGCAGTTCTTC.

A remark on this clone: This sample also contains other DNA sequences that code for the same CDR3. J is TRBJ2-7 and V is TRBV27; D not resolved. Germline CDR1 MNHEY, CDR2 SMNVEV (reference sequence). This CDR3 is 14 amino acids long. Trimming stripped 0 bases from V and 3 bases from J, with 9 bases between. The CDR3 DNA reads as TGTGCCAGCAGTTTATCGTTGACTGGCTACGAGCAGTACTTC. It yields the protein CASSLSLTGYEQYF.

J is TRBJ2-7 and V is TRBV5-5; D possibly corresponds to TRBD1 (6 bases). Germline-derived CDR1 and CDR2 are SGHKS and YYEKEE (reference sequence). V lost 4 bases and J lost 5, with 7 bases in between. The CDR3 totals 11 residues. The CDR3: CASSRTDEQYF. CDR3 sequence (DNA): TGTGCCAGCAGCCGGACAGACGAGCAGTACTTC.

V is TRBV30 and J is TRBJ2-4; TRBD1 might be the D (5 bases). Germline-derived CDR1 and CDR2 are GTSNPN and SVGIG (reference sequence). V gave up 1 base and J gave up 1 base, with 11 bases separating them. There are 15 residues in the CDR3. The CDR3 spells CAWSGGPGAKNIQYF. The CDR3 coding sequence is TGTGCCTGGAGTGGGGGCCCTGGGGCCAAAAACATTCAGTACTTC.

This clone was counted a single time. The chain uses TRBV9 and TRBJ2-7; 7 bases line up with TRBD1. V was clipped by 0 bases and J by 2 bases; unmatched bases: 5. Germline CDR1 is SGDLS and CDR2 is YYNGEE. The CDR3 has 15 residues. The CDR3 loop reads CASSVATGDAYEQYF. CDR3 DNA: TGTGCCAGCAGCGTAGCTACAGGGGACGCCTACGAGCAGTACTTC.

This rearrangement joins TRBV28 to TRBJ1-1; D not certain. The CDR3 contains 14 residues. The V gene's germline CDR1 is MDHEN and CDR2 SYDVKM. V was cut by 6 bases and J by 4 bases, with 15 bases left in between. CDR3 in DNA: TGTGCCAGCAGGGAGGTTGGGAGGAGCACTGAAGCTTTCTTT. Translating gives CASREVGRSTEAFF.

Only one count was recorded for this clone. The chain joins TRBV9 to TRBJ2-7; TRBD1 is a possible D gene (6 bases). The germline gives CDR1 SGDLS, CDR2 YYNGEE. This CDR3 region has 14 residues. V gave up 3 bases and J gave up 5 bases, with 15 bases separating them. The CDR3 DNA reads as TGTGCCAGCAGCGCCACAGGGTTGGTTAACGAGCAGTACTTC. Translated, it gives CASSATGLVNEQYF.

This chain uses TRBV6-6 with TRBJ1-3; possibly TRBD1 for D (5 bases). V dropped 8 bases and J dropped 0 bases, with 8 bases sitting between them. Germline CDR1 reads MNHNY; CDR2 reads SVGAGI (reference sequence). The CDR3 sequence is 13 residues long. The CDR3 here is CASQRGSGNTIYF. The CDR3 nucleotides are TGTGCCAGCCAAAGGGGCTCTGGAAACACCATATATTTT.

V gene TRBV30 combines with J gene TRBJ2-1; 10 nucleotides match TRBD1. This CDR3 spans 15 amino acids. V shed 1 base and J 10 bases; nucleotides not matched to a gene: 10. CDR1 is GTSNPN and CDR2 is SVGIG in the germline V gene (reference sequence). In nucleotides, the CDR3 is TGTGCCTGGAGTGACGGGACAGGGGCGTTTGGCGAGCAGTTCTTC. Translating gives CAWSDGTGAFGEQFF.

The chain carries TRBV7-9 and TRBJ1-1, with a weak D call TRBD1 (5 bases). The CDR3 is 15 amino acids. Per germline, CDR1 SEHNR and CDR2 FQNEAQ (reference sequence). The V end lost 3 bases, the J end lost 1 base, and 12 bases lay between the germline ends. The CDR3 sequence: CASSLWRGTNTEAFF. In DNA form, the CDR3 reads TGTGCCAGCAGCTTGTGGCGCGGGACGAACACTGAAGCTTTCTTT. Complete variable domain (other parts from reference TRBV7-9 and TRBJ1-1): DTGVSQNPRHKITKRGQNVTFRCDPISEHNRLYWYRQTLGQGPEFLTYFQNEAQLEKSRLLSDRFSAERPKGSFSTLEIQRTEQGDSAMYLCASSLWRGTNTEAFFGQGTRLTVV.

The gene calls are TRBV14 and TRBJ2-7, with a possible D match to TRBD1 (6 bases). The germline V gene encodes CDR1 SGHDN and CDR2 FVKESK. The V end lost 4 bases, the J end lost 1 base, and 11 bases lay between the germline ends. CDR3 size: 14 residues. As DNA, the CDR3 is TGTGCCAGCAGCCCCTGGGACATTTCCTACGAGCAGTACTTC. Protein sequence: CASSPWDISYEQYF.

The chain uses TRBV28 and TRBJ1-2, with a possible D match to TRBD1 (5 bases). Germline CDR1 MDHEN, CDR2 SYDVKM. Trimming removed 7 bases from V and 6 bases from J, with 18 bases in between. The CDR3 extends over 14 amino acids. The DNA of the CDR3 is TGTGCCAGCATCCCCCAGGGCCTGGTACATGGCTACACCTTC. Its protein product is CASIPQGLVHGYTF.

This clone was counted only a few times. The CDR3 loop reads CASKRERNTGELFF. As DNA, the CDR3 is TGTGCCAGTAAAAGGGAGCGGAACACCGGGGAGCTGTTTTTT. The chain joins TRBV19 to TRBJ2-2; D is possibly TRBD2 (5 bases). Germline V gene sequence: CDR1 LNHDA, CDR2 SQIVND (reference sequence). Deletions cut 7 bases from V and 1 base from J, with 10 bases between. The CDR3 runs 14 residues.

The chain employs TRBV15 and TRBJ2-7, with 12 bases fitting TRBD2. After removal of 3 bases from V and 6 bases from J, the junction contained 6 bases not matched to a gene. Germline V gene lookup returns CDR1 LNHNV and CDR2 YYDKDF (reference sequence). The length of the CDR3 is 15 residues. The CDR3 DNA reads as TGTGCCACCAGCAGTCTAGCGGGAGGGATCGGCGAGCAGTACTTC. Encoded protein: CATSSLAGGIGEQYF. The full variable domain, its missing parts supplied by reference TRBV15 and TRBJ2-7, is DAMVIQNPRYQVTQFGKPVTLSCSQTLNHNVMYWYQQKSSQAPKLLFHYYDKDFNNEADTPDNFQSRRPNTSFCFLDIRSPGLGDTAMYLCATSSLAGGIGEQYFGPGTRLTVT.

Concerning this clone itself: A much larger clone differs from this one at a single base, so this may be a read error. Additional DNA sequences in this sample encode the identical CDR3. The CDR3 bases are TGTGCCAGCAGCTTAGACAGGAACACTGAAGCTTTCTTT. Translated, it gives CASSLDRNTEAFF. This chain joins TRBV7-8 and TRBJ1-1; no definite D call. The V end was cut by 1 base, the J end by 1 base, with 4 bases between. This CDR3 is built from 13 residues. Germline V gives CDR1 SGHVS, CDR2 FQNEAQ.

The gene calls are TRBV28 and TRBJ1-6, with 8 bases that match TRBD1. The CDR3 covers 19 residues. Trimming cost V 6 bases and J 0 bases; bases outside gene matches: 13. Per the germline V gene, CDR1 is MDHEN and CDR2 is SYDVKM. The DNA of the CDR3 is TGTGCCAGCAGCGCGACCGGGACAGGAGAACACTCCTATAATTCACCCCTCCACTTT. This translates into CASSATGTGEHSYNSPLHF. Combining the CDR3 with reference TRBV28 and TRBJ1-6 gives the whole variable domain DVKVTQSSRYLVKRTGEKVFLECVQDMDHENMFWYRQDPGLGLRLIYFSYDVKMKEKGDIPEGYSVSREKKERFSLILESASTNQTSMYLCASSATGTGEHSYNSPLHFGNGTRLTVT.

This chain links TRBV5-1 with TRBJ1-3; possible D gene TRBD1, 5 bases. The CDR3 sequence is 14 residues long. Germline V gives CDR1 SGHRS, CDR2 YFSETQ. The germline V and J ends were trimmed by 2 bases and 0 bases, with 6 bases remaining between them. CDR3 protein: CASSLDSSGNTIYF. CDR3 coding DNA: TGCGCCAGCAGCTTAGACAGCTCTGGAAACACCATATATTTT. The complete variable domain, with remaining parts taken from reference TRBV5-1 and TRBJ1-3, reads KAGVTQTPRYLIKTRGQQVTLSCSPISGHRSVSWYQQTPGQGLQFLFEYFSETQRNKGNFPGRFSGRQFSNSRSEMNVSTLELGDSALYLCASSLDSSGNTIYFGEGSWLTVV.

The rearrangement joins TRBV5-8 to TRBJ1-3; no reliable D call. Germline V lookup: CDR1 SGHTS, CDR2 YDEGEE. This CDR3 is built from 14 residues. Trimming stripped 0 bases from V and 0 bases from J, with 4 bases between. The CDR3, as DNA: TGTGCCAGCAGCTTGGCCAGCTCTGGAAACACCATATATTTT. This translates into CASSLASSGNTIYF.

The chain joins TRBV5-1 to TRBJ2-7; D perhaps matches TRBD1 (5 bases). Germline values: CDR1 SGHRS, CDR2 YFSETQ. V lost 1 base and J 3 bases, leaving 8 bases between the germline ends. The CDR3 length is 13 residues. CDR3 sequence reads: CASSLKGDYEQYF. CDR3 nucleotides: TGCGCCAGCAGCTTGAAAGGGGACTACGAGCAGTACTTC.

The chain employs TRBV4-1 and TRBJ2-6, with a tentative D call TRBD2 (5 bases). V dropped 3 bases and J dropped 2 bases, with 8 bases sitting between them. CDR1 is MGHRA, CDR2 YSYEKL, per germline. The CDR3 covers 15 residues. The CDR3 nucleotides read TGCGCCAGCAGCCACCCCGGGGCTGGGGCCAACGTCCTGACTTTC. This sequence encodes CASSHPGAGANVLTF.

The chain links TRBV4-1 to TRBJ1-2; TRBD1 agrees at 7 bases. V dropped 1 base and J dropped 4; count of bases not matched to a gene: 6. CDR1 and CDR2 (germline): MGHRA, YSYEKL. The CDR3 contains 15 residues. Written as DNA, the CDR3 is TGCGCCAGCAGCCAAGTTTACACAGGGGCCTATGGCTACACCTTC. Translation: CASSQVYTGAYGYTF.

The V and J genes are TRBV5-1 and TRBJ2-1; D is uncertain. The CDR3 has 14 amino acids. Germline values: CDR1 SGHRS, CDR2 YFSETQ. Trimming took 0 bases from V and 6 from J, leaving 10 bases between them. The DNA for the CDR3 is TGCGCCAGCAGCTTGGGGGCTTCAACCAATGAGCAGTTCTTC. Translated: CASSLGASTNEQFF. Full variable domain (remainder filled in from reference TRBV5-1 and TRBJ2-1): KAGVTQTPRYLIKTRGQQVTLSCSPISGHRSVSWYQQTPGQGLQFLFEYFSETQRNKGNFPGRFSGRQFSNSRSEMNVSTLELGDSALYLCASSLGASTNEQFFGPGTRLTVL.

This chain connects TRBV6-1 to TRBJ1-4; TRBD1 might be the D (5 bases). Trimming took 2 bases from V and 2 from J, leaving 12 bases between them. The germline gives CDR1 MNHNS, CDR2 SASEGT. The length of the CDR3 is 16 residues. DNA for the CDR3: TGTGCCAGCAGTGAAATCTACAGGAGCACTAATGAAAAACTGTTTTTT. Translating gives CASSEIYRSTNEKLFF.

V and J are TRBV30 and TRBJ2-1, with 14 bases identical to TRBD2. V was pared by 5 bases and J by 8 bases, with 11 bases of the junction left unmatched. The germline V gene encodes CDR1 GTSNPN and CDR2 SVGIG (reference sequence). The CDR3 has 16 amino acids. Here the CDR3 DNA reads TGTGCCTGGGGGACGATTCCGGGACTAGCGGGAGATGAGCAGTTCTTC. It translates to CAWGTIPGLAGDEQFF. Full variable domain (missing parts from reference TRBV30 and TRBJ2-1): SQTIHQWPATLVQPVGSPLSLECTVEGTSNPNLYWYRQAAGRGLQLLFYSVGIGQISSEVPQNLSASRPQDRQFILSSKKLLLSDSGFYLCAWGTIPGLAGDEQFFGPGTRLTVL.

The J gene is TRBJ2-1, the V gene TRBV5-1, with a possible D match to TRBD1 (7 bases). Germline values: CDR1 SGHRS, CDR2 YFSETQ. The length of the CDR3 is 14 residues. Trimming removed 0 bases from V and 8 bases from J, with 12 bases in between. The CDR3 sequence is CASSLGQGGDEQFF. The CDR3 nucleotides are TGCGCCAGCAGCTTGGGACAGGGAGGCGATGAGCAGTTCTTC.

This clone came up once. The chain carries TRBV6-1 and TRBJ2-7; no definite D call. The germline V and J ends were trimmed by 6 bases and 3 bases, with 12 bases remaining between them. The CDR3 runs 13 residues. The germline V gene encodes CDR1 MNHNS and CDR2 SASEGT. CDR3 sequence reads: CASSLYRSYEQYF. The DNA for the CDR3 is TGTGCCAGCAGCCTGTATAGAAGCTACGAGCAGTACTTC.

The chain joins TRBV9 to TRBJ2-2; TRBD2 aligns across 8 bases. Germline values: CDR1 SGDLS, CDR2 YYNGEE. This CDR3 is built from 17 residues. The V segment lost 3 bases and the J segment 5 bases; nucleotides outside the gene matches: 12. The CDR3 is CASSAPRAGDGTGELFF. The CDR3 nucleotides read TGTGCCAGCAGCGCTCCCAGAGCGGGAGATGGTACCGGGGAGCTGTTTTTT.

V is TRBV5-8 and J is TRBJ1-2; 7 nucleotides agree with TRBD1. V shed 4 bases and J 4 bases; nucleotides not matched to a gene: 7. Germline V gene sequence: CDR1 SGHTS, CDR2 YDEGEE. This CDR3 is 14 amino acids long. This chain's CDR3 is CASSARGRGYGYTF. Written as DNA, the CDR3 is TGTGCCAGCAGCGCAAGGGGGCGCGGCTATGGCTACACCTTC. The full variable domain, rest sourced from reference TRBV5-8 and TRBJ1-2, is EAGVTQSPTHLIKTRGQQATLRCSPISGHTSVYWYQQALGLGLQFLLWYDEGEERNRGNFPPRFSGRQFPNYSSELNVNALELEDSALYLCASSARGRGYGYTFGSGTRLTVV.

The chain joins TRBV4-1 to TRBJ2-7, with D perhaps TRBD2 (6 bases). This CDR3 is built from 15 residues. With 2 bases removed from V and 4 bases from J, the gap between germline ends came to 15 bases. CDR1 is MGHRA and CDR2 is YSYEKL in the germline V gene. The CDR3 loop is CASSQSPMAGYEQYF. CDR3 nucleotides: TGCGCCAGCAGCCAAAGCCCTATGGCGGGGTACGAGCAGTACTTC.

This chain connects TRBV28 to TRBJ2-3, with 8 bases aligning to TRBD2. This CDR3 is built from 15 residues. The germline V gene has CDR1 MDHEN and CDR2 SYDVKM. With V trimmed by 3 bases and J by 7 bases, 9 bases remained unmatched. The CDR3 DNA follows: TGTGCCAGCAGTTTCGGGGGGGGGAAGGCAAATACGCAGTATTTT. Translation: CASSFGGGKANTQYF.